A selection of T cell receptor beta chains follows, all from one sample in a study of synovial regulatory T cells in juvenile arthritis. Sequencing was performed with immunoSEQ multiplex PCR; in TCRdb, only in-frame clones are kept and a portion is missing. The table lists some 760 clones, with roughly 15% in the top ten. Input material: Treg cells from the synovium. The receptors were sampled from a donor between 2 and 29 years old with juvenile idiopathic arthritis. Each CDR3 is given with its conserved first and last residue. Not all rows give a size; the values are once, few, many and, for expanded clones, a class.

J,V,size,CDR3
TRBJ2-7,TRBV25-1,medium-sized,CASSEAVTYEQYF
TRBJ1-5,TRBV6-5,large,CASSYRGRNQPQHF
TRBJ1-3,TRBV5-1,medium-sized,CASSLEARSSGNTIYF
TRBJ1-6,TRBV19,.,CASTQSGTGYLPLHF
TRBJ2-5,TRBV7-3,.,CASSLTAGDGEQYF
TRBJ1-1,TRBV5-1,medium-sized,CASSQGDRVNTEAFF
TRBJ2-1,TRBV21-1,hyperexpanded,CASSSKLREGRDEQFF
TRBJ1-5,TRBV9,medium-sized,CASIIPRQPQHF
TRBJ1-6,TRBV21-1,.,CASRPEGAGSDSPLHF
TRBJ2-3,TRBV30,medium-sized,CAWSLKGADTQYF
TRBJ1-3,TRBV7-9,large,CASTPALSNTIYF
TRBJ2-3,TRBV15,medium-sized,CATSRASGRITDTQYF
TRBJ1-1,TRBV10-2,medium-sized,CASSPLVGDTEAFF
TRBJ1-5,TRBV6-1,.,CASSFGQFSNQPQHF
TRBJ1-2,TRBV10-3,medium-sized,CAIRTGGGNYGYTF
TRBJ2-3,TRBV30,.,CAWTRDSRTDTQYF
TRBJ1-3,TRBV5-4,large,CASSLMSSSGNTIYF
TRBJ1-2,TRBV6-5,medium-sized,CASSNLQGANYGYTF
TRBJ2-7,TRBV7-9,medium-sized,CATGLAASYEQYF
TRBJ1-2,TRBV7-9,medium-sized,CASSPGWAGGNYGYTF
TRBJ2-7,TRBV21-1,medium-sized,CASSKYHHGTSCSYEQYF
TRBJ2-3,TRBV19,large,CASSPRTSGVQYF
TRBJ2-7,TRBV7-6,medium-sized,CASSPGYEQYF
TRBJ2-2,TRBV25-1,medium-sized,CASSVGVNTGELFF
TRBJ2-1,TRBV6-1,medium-sized,CASILTRSGYNEQFF
TRBJ1-5,TRBV6-1,large,CASSFNQPQHF
TRBJ1-2,TRBV10-1,medium-sized,CASLRDRGNTF
TRBJ2-7,TRBV7-2,medium-sized,CASSARDGYEQYF
TRBJ2-1,TRBV1,.,CTSSQDRPLPGGPYNEQFF
TRBJ2-1,TRBV5-1,medium-sized,CASSSGLAQTLYNEQFF
TRBJ2-6,TRBV29-1,.,CSAQPFSGANVLTF